This TCR beta chain appears in the sequencing data of a study of read filtering for tumor transcriptome and immune sequencing. The CDR3 has 18 amino acids. Germline CDR1 reads MGHDK; CDR2 reads SYGVNS. Losses at the gene ends were 7 bases for V and 5 bases for J; bases not matched to a gene: 18. Molecular barcoded adaptors covering alpha/delta and beta/gamma chains were used on roughly 400 ng RNA. Using its own MiXCR run on the reads, TCRdb lists one record per CDR3 protein. The sample holds some 39,000 distinct CDR3 sequences, 11% to 15% seen once. This clonotype appeared many times. This chain joins TRBV25-1 and TRBJ2-5; 11 nucleotides agree with TRBD1. The sequence was collected from a donor aged 40 or over with multiple myeloma. The source material was a population of CD138-negative cells sorted from bone marrow. The CDR3 DNA follows: TGTGCCAGCACCGACCCGGCTGGACAGGGGGCAGAGGAGGAGACCCAGTACTTC. This codes for CASTDPAGQGAEEETQYF.